This is a list of T cell receptor beta chains from one sample in a study of regulatory T cells in long-lasting Graves disease. TCRdb processed the multiplex PCR reads anew with MiXCR; each CDR3 protein has one entry. The repertoire holds some 460,000 distinct CDR3 sequences, with about a sixth as singletons. These data were likewise used in another study, on T cells in Graves' hyperthyroidism and ophthalmopathy.

The sample in question was peripheral blood mononuclear cells (PBMCs), obtained at new diagnosis, from a patient treated with antithyroid drugs. The receptors stem from a man between 35 and 55 years old with Graves disease. Both conserved end residues are part of each CDR3. A D gene is named only where the DNA matches it firmly. Size is omitted from some rows. Given values are once, few, many or a class for expanded clones.

TRBJ2-3,TRBV29-1,-,many,CSVARMVTDTQYF,TGCAGCGTCGCTCGGATGGTCACAGATACGCAGTATTTT
TRBJ2-7,TRBV25-1,TRBD1,-,CASSGQGAIEQYF,TGTGCCAGCAGCGGACAGGGGGCAATCGAGCAGTACTTC
TRBJ2-1,TRBV5-1,-,many,CASSLAGGGSSYNEQFF,TGCGCCAGCAGCTTGGCCGGGGGCGGTAGCTCCTACAATGAGCAGTTCTTC
TRBJ2-7,TRBV11-2,-,-,CASSTQAAAVGEQYF,TGTGCCAGCAGCACCCAAGCGGCAGCAGTAGGCGAGCAGTACTTC
TRBJ2-2,TRBV12-3/TRBV12-4,-,-,CASSFGRGPNTGELFF,TGTGCCAGCAGTTTTGGTAGAGGTCCGAACACCGGGGAGCTGTTTTTT
TRBJ2-5,TRBV28,TRBD2,many,CASRFLLAGGLQETQYF,TGTGCCAGCAGGTTCTTACTAGCGGGAGGGCTTCAAGAGACCCAGTACTTC
TRBJ2-2,TRBV6-1,-,many,CASRPTGNQGGELFF,TGTGCCAGCAGACCTACAGGGAACCAGGGCGGGGAGCTGTTTTTT
TRBJ1-4,TRBV5-1,-,many,CASSQDSVSEKLFF,TGCGCCAGCAGCCAGGACAGCGTCAGTGAAAAACTGTTTTTT
TRBJ1-5,TRBV12-5,-,-,CASGQVNQPQHF,TGTGCTAGTGGGCAGGTTAATCAGCCCCAGCATTTT
TRBJ2-1,TRBV2,-,-,CASQVREQFF,TGTGCCAGCCAGGTGCGTGAGCAGTTCTTC
TRBJ2-1,TRBV12-3/TRBV12-4,TRBD2,-,CASSILGTSGRSDEQFF,TGTGCCAGCAGCATCCTTGGGACTAGCGGGAGATCGGACGAGCAGTTCTTC
TRBJ2-7,TRBV5-1,-,many,CASSGDSPWQYF,TGCGCCAGCAGCGGCGACTCCCCCTGGCAGTACTTC
TRBJ2-7,TRBV27,-,many,CASSHGGGPREQYF,TGTGCCAGCAGCCATGGCGGAGGGCCGCGGGAGCAGTACTTC
TRBJ2-1,TRBV11-3,TRBD2,many,CASSYRSGSPLRKQFF,TGTGCCAGCAGTTACCGTAGCGGGAGCCCCTTGAGAAAGCAGTTCTTC
TRBJ2-7,TRBV20-1,-,many,CSATDGLEQYF,TGCAGTGCTACTGACGGGCTCGAGCAGTACTTC
TRBJ2-2,TRBV7-8,TRBD1,many,CASSPSGQGDRELFF,TGTGCCAGCAGCCCGTCGGGACAGGGAGATAGGGAGCTGTTTTTT
TRBJ1-3,TRBV6-5,-,few,CASSFGGTGNTIYF,TGTGCCAGCAGTTTCGGGGGCACTGGAAACACCATATATTTT
TRBJ1-2,TRBV20-1,-,few,CSAVDSRFNYGYTF,TGCAGTGCCGTGGACAGTAGGTTTAACTATGGCTACACCTTC
TRBJ2-3,TRBV5-1,TRBD1,many,CASSLSTGTVSTDTQYF,TGCGCCAGCAGCTTATCAACCGGGACAGTGAGCACAGATACGCAGTATTTT
TRBJ1-3,TRBV2,-,many,CASSVLGPGNTIYF,TGTGCCAGCAGTGTCTTAGGGCCCGGAAACACCATATATTTT
TRBJ2-1,TRBV5-1,-,many,CASSSLPGGNLYNEQFF,TGCGCCAGCAGCTCCCTCCCTGGCGGGAACTTATACAATGAGCAGTTCTTC
TRBJ1-2,TRBV28,-,many,CASSPISQRLYGYTF,TGTGCCAGCAGTCCAATTTCGCAGAGACTCTATGGCTACACCTTC
TRBJ2-1,TRBV10-3,TRBD2,-,CATSSGSYNEQFF,TGTGCCACATCTAGCGGGTCCTACAATGAGCAGTTCTTC
TRBJ2-7,TRBV13,-,few,CASSSRWGGYYEQYF,TGTGCCAGCAGCTCTCGGTGGGGCGGATACTACGAGCAGTACTTC
TRBJ2-2,TRBV3-1,-,few,CASSQRPGPNTGELFF,TGTGCCAGCAGCCAGCGGCCAGGACCGAACACCGGGGAGCTGTTTTTT
TRBJ2-3,TRBV7-8,TRBD2,-,CASTQTSGGQGTQYF,TGTGCCAGCACCCAGACTAGCGGGGGCCAGGGGACGCAGTATTTT
TRBJ2-7,TRBV7-9,-,many,CASRSRGQTYEQYF,TGTGCCAGCAGGTCCAGAGGGCAAACCTACGAGCAGTACTTC
TRBJ2-1,TRBV11-2,-,many,CASSPGQIWGKGGTDGNEQFF,TGTGCCAGCAGCCCGGGGCAGATTTGGGGGAAGGGAGGAACGGATGGTAATGAGCAGTTCTTC
TRBJ2-1,TRBV7-9,-,few,CASSFWLFF,TGTGCCAGCAGCTTTTGGTTGTTCTTC
TRBJ2-5,TRBV13,-,many,CASSLGPDEQETQYF,TGTGCCAGCAGCTTGGGCCCAGATGAGCAAGAGACCCAGTACTTC
TRBJ1-3,TRBV6-1,-,few,CASRRDVSGNTIYF,TGTGCCAGCAGAAGGGACGTCTCTGGAAACACCATATATTTT
TRBJ2-1,TRBV14,TRBD2,-,CASSQISGSLYEQFF,TGTGCCAGCAGCCAAATTAGCGGGAGTTTGTATGAGCAGTTCTTC
TRBJ2-4,TRBV2,-,many,CASSAPSSDIQYF,TGTGCCAGCAGTGCCCCATCAAGTGACATTCAGTACTTC
TRBJ1-5,TRBV3-1,-,many,CASSQTVGVNQPQHF,TGTGCCAGCAGCCAGACAGTGGGCGTCAATCAGCCCCAGCATTTT
TRBJ2-7,TRBV28,-,many,CASSLRLTGYEQYF,TGTGCCAGCAGTTTAAGGCTCACAGGCTACGAGCAGTACTTC
TRBJ2-5,TRBV6-1,TRBD2,many,CASSPRLAGAETQYF,TGTGCCAGCAGTCCCCGACTAGCGGGAGCTGAGACCCAGTACTTC
TRBJ2-1,TRBV11-2,TRBD1,-,CASSPMAGQGQYNEQFF,TGTGCCAGCAGCCCAATGGCGGGACAGGGGCAATACAATGAGCAGTTCTTC
TRBJ2-7,TRBV2,-,many,CASREDRTIYEQYF,TGTGCCAGCAGGGAGGACAGGACTATCTACGAGCAGTACTTC
TRBJ2-1,TRBV12-3/TRBV12-4,-,many,CASSLVRGAGGGVYNEQFF,TGTGCCAGCAGTTTAGTAAGGGGGGCTGGTGGGGGCGTGTACAATGAGCAGTTCTTC
TRBJ2-1,TRBV5-1,TRBD2,many,CASSLLAPMEQFF,TGTGCCAGCAGCTTACTAGCGCCTATGGAGCAGTTCTTC
TRBJ1-6,TRBV10-3,-,few,CASRDTSNSPLHF,TGTGCCAGCAGGGACACAAGTAATTCACCCCTCCACTTT
TRBJ2-5,TRBV3-1,-,-,CASSHWGLEGETQYF,TGTGCCAGCAGCCATTGGGGACTGGAGGGGGAGACCCAGTACTTC
TRBJ2-1,TRBV11-2,-,-,CASSPAAGRQNEQFF,TGTGCCAGCAGCCCCGCTGCAGGGCGGCAAAATGAGCAGTTCTTC
TRBJ2-3,TRBV9,TRBD1,-,CASSVTGGEGTQYF,TGTGCCAGCAGCGTAACAGGGGGCGAAGGAACGCAGTATTTT
TRBJ2-5,TRBV6-5,-,-,CASSYGPGRYQETQYF,TGTGCCAGCAGTTATGGGCCGGGACGCTACCAAGAGACCCAGTACTTC
TRBJ1-2,TRBV7-2,-,many,CASSYFRPGPYGYTF,TGTGCCAGCAGCTACTTTAGACCCGGCCCCTATGGCTACACCTTC
TRBJ1-5,TRBV12-3/TRBV12-4,TRBD1,-,CASSAHSRGPQPQHF,TGTGCCAGCAGTGCACATTCCAGGGGGCCTCAGCCCCAGCATTTT
TRBJ1-3,TRBV6-1,-,-,CASTPNWGGVSGNTMYF,TGTGCCAGCACTCCTAATTGGGGCGGAGTCTCTGGAAACACCATGTATTTT
TRBJ2-1,TRBV11-3,-,many,CASSLARSYNEQFF,TGTGCCAGCAGCCTAGCCAGATCCTACAATGAGCAGTTCTTC
TRBJ2-3,TRBV15,-,many,CATSRDRGGIRTDTQYF,TGTGCCACCAGCAGAGATAGGGGTGGGATCCGCACAGATACGCAGTATTTT
TRBJ1-2,TRBV25-1,TRBD1,-,CASSEGQGFNYGYTF,TGTGCCAGCAGTGAGGGACAGGGATTTAACTATGGCTACACCTTC
TRBJ2-7,TRBV30,-,-,CAWSLGFTDEQYF,TGTGCCTGGAGTCTGGGATTCACCGACGAGCAGTACTTC
TRBJ2-7,TRBV28,TRBD1,many,CASSSGDRGVYEQYF,TGTGCCAGCAGTTCGGGGGACAGGGGAGTCTACGAGCAGTACTTC